This T cell receptor (beta chain) was sequenced during a study of T cell changes during pregnancy in multiple sclerosis. This clone was recorded once. Per germline, CDR1 SGHRS and CDR2 YFSETQ. The CDR3 is 15 amino acids. Trimming cost V 0 bases and J 0 bases, with 8 bases left between them. Produced via immunoSEQ multiplex PCR; TCRdb's table is partial and in-frame only. The data contain roughly 110,000 clones, around 90% of them singletons. The chain links TRBV5-1 to TRBJ2-3; D is unclear. The sequencing here drew on peripheral blood, taken after pregnancy. The TCR was taken from a female donor with multiple sclerosis, enrolled in a pregnancy study. The CDR3 sequence: CASSLVSSSTDTQYF. Written as DNA, the CDR3 is TGCGCCAGCAGCTTGGTTAGTTCTAGCACAGATACGCAGTATTTT.